In this sample, the clone carrying this TCR beta chain turned up a few times. Its specificity is not known. The sample is drawn from a study of cytomegalovirus exposure and HLA in healthy donors. Whole-study results and caveats: Analyzed later, association rates of TCRs varied across HLA loci, with DRB1 most and HLA-C fewest. HLA restriction was apparent for most CMV-associated TCR beta chains in a later analysis.

Healthy bone marrow donors formed the donor group. The PCR was carried out with 60 Vbeta primers and 13 Jbeta primers. Sequenced by immunoSEQ multiplex PCR; TCRdb stores in-frame clones only, minus some. The sample shows about 75,000 clones, roughly 88% of them seen only once. This TCR was sampled from a man in his 70s in good health and CMV-seropositive. Sequencing input: PBMCs.

CDR3 loop: CASSQYDRVNGYTF. CDR3 coding DNA: TGCGCCAGCAGCCAATACGACAGGGTTAATGGCTACACCTTC. V is TRBV4-3 and J is TRBJ1-2, with 7 bases lining up with TRBD1. The V gene end was trimmed by 2 bases and the J gene end by 6 bases; junction bases not matched to a gene: 6. The CDR3 runs to 14 residues. Germline loops: CDR1 LGHNA, CDR2 YSLEER.